A selection of T cell receptor beta chains follows, all from one sample in a study of early T cells in non-severe SARS-CoV-2 infection. In TCRdb, the 5' RACE reads were re-called with MiXCR into one record per CDR3 protein. The sample yields under 50,000 distinct CDR3 sequences, 5.5% to 6.5% seen once. Source material: whole blood. The receptor source for this set is an adult who was a healthcare worker with PCR-confirmed SARS-CoV-2 infection or an uninfected control (not recorded which). Both conserved end residues are part of each CDR3. D genes are given only for firm matches. Some rows have no size entry. The others give once, few or many, or a class for an expanded clone.

V: TRBV6-6
size: many
J: TRBJ2-2
D: -
length: 14
CDR3: CASSYSPGVGELFF
DNA: TGTGCCAGCAGTTACTCCCCGGGGGTGGGGGAGCTGTTTTTT

V: TRBV27
size: few
J: TRBJ1-1
D: -
length: 15
CDR3: CASSQAGYRGTEAFF
DNA: TGTGCCAGCAGTCAAGCAGGGTATCGGGGCACTGAAGCTTTCTTT

V: TRBV19
size: many
J: TRBJ2-7
D: -
length: 13
CDR3: CASTTKDTYEQYF
DNA: TGTGCCAGTACTACAAAGGATACCTACGAGCAGTACTTC

V: TRBV4-2
size: many
J: TRBJ2-5
D: -
length: 13
CDR3: CASSQGVRETQYF
DNA: TGTGCCAGCAGCCAGGGAGTACGAGAGACCCAGTACTTC

V: TRBV27
size: many
J: TRBJ1-6
D: -
length: 13
CDR3: CASSSGDNSPLHF
DNA: TGTGCCAGCAGTTCTGGAGATAATTCACCCCTCCACTTT

V: TRBV4-2
size: -
J: TRBJ2-7
D: -
length: 13
CDR3: CASSQLGSVGQYF
DNA: TGTGCCAGCAGCCAACTCGGTAGCGTCGGGCAGTACTTC

V: TRBV25-1
size: -
J: TRBJ2-5
D: -
length: 15
CDR3: CASSEWDPLQETQYF
DNA: TGTGCCAGCAGTGAATGGGACCCCCTCCAAGAGACCCAGTACTTC

V: TRBV5-6
size: many
J: TRBJ1-6
D: -
length: 14
CDR3: CASSLGQKNSPLHF
DNA: TGTGCCAGCAGCTTGGGACAGAAAAATTCACCCCTCCACTTT

V: TRBV2
size: many
J: TRBJ2-1
D: -
length: 16
CDR3: CASSEVLAGTYNEQFF
DNA: TGTGCCAGCAGTGAAGTGCTAGCAGGGACCTACAATGAGCAGTTCTTC

V: TRBV18
size: many
J: TRBJ1-5
D: -
length: 13
CDR3: CASSPDRNQPQHF
DNA: TGTGCCAGCTCACCAGACAGAAATCAGCCCCAGCATTTT

V: TRBV15
size: few
J: TRBJ1-4
D: TRBD1
length: 14
CDR3: CATSSDRDGEKLFF
DNA: TGTGCCACCAGCAGCGACAGGGATGGCGAAAAACTGTTTTTT

V: TRBV10-3
size: few
J: TRBJ2-1
D: -
length: 13
CDR3: CAIKKDRLNEQFF
DNA: TGTGCCATAAAAAAAGACAGACTGAATGAGCAGTTCTTC

V: TRBV9
size: many
J: TRBJ2-1
D: -
length: 17
CDR3: CASSVRVELSSYNEQFF
DNA: TGTGCCAGCAGCGTGAGGGTGGAGTTGAGCTCCTACAATGAGCAGTTCTTC

V: TRBV11-2
size: many
J: TRBJ2-2
D: -
length: 14
CDR3: CASSLEAGSGELFF
DNA: TGTGCCAGCAGCTTAGAAGCAGGGTCCGGGGAGCTGTTTTTT